Described below is a single T cell receptor beta chain sequence and its context. This record belongs to a study of T cell clonotyping in hematopoietic cell transplantation. The CDR3 sequence is 16 residues long. V lost 6 bases and J lost 3; bases outside the gene matches: 15. Germline-derived CDR1 and CDR2 are SQVTM and ANQGSEA. Assay used: immunoSEQ multiplex PCR; TCRdb lists only in-frame clones, some missing. The sample lists about 29,000 clones, about 90% occurring once. The rearrangement uses TRBV29-1 and TRBJ2-7; 9 bases match TRBD1. The sample here was PBMCs, taken 100 days after allogeneic stem cell transplant. This receptor was identified in a female patient in her fifties or sixties who had an allogeneic stem cell transplant from a related donor, so the T cells may come from the graft donor. Some clones in this sample may be carry-over from other donors' samples. CDR3 amino acids: CSVRGGRQGGNYEQYF. Written as DNA, the CDR3 is TGCAGCGTCCGAGGGGGGCGACAGGGGGGAAACTACGAGCAGTACTTC.